This TCR beta chain was recorded in a study of blood T cell repertoires in COVID-19. Per germline, CDR1 SNHLY and CDR2 FYNNEI. This CDR3 is 13 amino acids long. V was pared by 4 bases and J by 4 bases, with 3 bases of the junction left unmatched. Only in-frame clones appear in the TCRdb table, and some are missing; sequencing was by immunoSEQ multiplex PCR. The table shows fewer than 400,000 clones, with 92% occurring only once. Regarding this clone: In the same sample, other DNA sequences code for this CDR3.

Sequenced sample: PBMCs or T cells enriched from blood (not recorded which). The rearrangement joins TRBV2 to TRBJ1-1; 7 nucleotides line up with TRBD1. This TCR was sampled from a woman between 25 and 40 years old who had recovered from COVID-19. The CDR3 DNA reads as TGTGCCAGCAGTGGTCAGGGGGGCACTGAAGCTTTCTTT. Residues: CASSGQGGTEAFF.